This T cell receptor beta chain was obtained from a study of TIL therapy for anti-PD-1-resistant metastatic lung cancer (dated by TCRdb to the early 2020s). General notes on the study: Before any PD-1/PD-L1 blockade was given, tumors were harvested, nivolumab was then administered, and patients who progressed went on to receive lymphodepletion, an infusion of expanded TIL, and IL-2. Enrolled patients had a median age of around 49 years (range 38-75) and a median tumor PD-L1 proportion score of less than 7.5%. Most of the cohort had lung adenocarcinoma, a handful of tumors were EGFR-mutant and two were ALK-rearranged, and half of the patients were current or former smokers. Across the cohort, whole-exome sequencing showed a median non-synonymous tumor mutation burden of approximately 1.5 mutations per megabase. T cell receptor beta sequencing of tumor and peripheral blood served to follow clonotypes across the tumor, the expanded TIL product, and serial blood samples.

As regards this clone: Its specific antigen is unknown. No per-base quality is available; no much larger clone lies one base away.

Points the paper makes about the study in general: Because the cohort was highly selected, with more treatment-naive, never-smoker and oncogene-addicted patients than is typical, generalizability is limited. The study protocol defined all tumor marker inferences as exploratory. Clonotypes from the infused TIL partially replaced the baseline peripheral repertoire and then declined over months, and persistence showed no apparent association with response.

The CDR3, from cysteine to phenylalanine, totals 13 residues. CDR3 DNA is the only sequence kept; it has 39 bases, read in frame from the first base. For this chain, trimming is 4 bases at the V end and 4 bases at the J end, and the number of junction bases without a gene match is 1. CDR1 and CDR2 are read off the germline V gene as MGHRA and YSYEKL. The immunoSEQ v3 hsTCRB kit was used to amplify TCR beta CDR3 regions from genomic DNA through bias-controlled multiplex PCR. The TCR libraries were sequenced on an Illumina NextSeq 500 to 1.5 million to 2 million read pairs for survey level or about 5-6.5 million read pairs for deep level. Per the original workflow: The immunoSEQ Analyzer software assigned V, D and J genes, filtered out non-productive sequences, and reported clonality. Repertoires were compared by productive Simpson clonality and by the Morisita overlap index of productive TRB rearrangements between infused TIL and blood. Absolute clonotype counts in blood were estimated as lymphocyte count times CD3+ fraction times the clone's productive frequency. TCRdb carries this immuneACCESS record with in-frame sequences only. Its versions omit some clonotypes, under half of them owing to an unresolved V gene in the studies checked, with the rest unexplained. Clone size and the V and J calls come from that table; the DNA yielded D and trimming. Counted in this sample were more than 45,000 clones; roughly 84% of them appeared once. The ten largest account for about 2.5% of the sample.

This specimen's time point label, interpreted: pre-treatment sample, taken before nivolumab and TIL therapy. Adults with stage 4 NSCLC were enrolled in a dual-center phase I trial from late 2017 to early 2020. The samples were drawn from an open-label, single-arm phase I trial testing tumor-infiltrating lymphocyte therapy combined with nivolumab in advanced non-small cell lung cancer. Blood mononuclear cells were isolated from EDTA tubes by Ficoll gradient and were snap-frozen as pellets, and DNA was extracted with a Qiagen mini-prep kit. The receptor was isolated from a person aged 25-85 years with non-small cell lung cancer. The specimen was blood, collected at baseline. This receptor chain uses TRBV4-1 and TRBJ2-7; TRBD1 fits 10 bases in the junction. The DNA is as follows: TGCGCCAGCAGCCGGGACAGGGGTTACGAGCAGTACTTC. The encoded protein is CASSRDRGYEQYF.